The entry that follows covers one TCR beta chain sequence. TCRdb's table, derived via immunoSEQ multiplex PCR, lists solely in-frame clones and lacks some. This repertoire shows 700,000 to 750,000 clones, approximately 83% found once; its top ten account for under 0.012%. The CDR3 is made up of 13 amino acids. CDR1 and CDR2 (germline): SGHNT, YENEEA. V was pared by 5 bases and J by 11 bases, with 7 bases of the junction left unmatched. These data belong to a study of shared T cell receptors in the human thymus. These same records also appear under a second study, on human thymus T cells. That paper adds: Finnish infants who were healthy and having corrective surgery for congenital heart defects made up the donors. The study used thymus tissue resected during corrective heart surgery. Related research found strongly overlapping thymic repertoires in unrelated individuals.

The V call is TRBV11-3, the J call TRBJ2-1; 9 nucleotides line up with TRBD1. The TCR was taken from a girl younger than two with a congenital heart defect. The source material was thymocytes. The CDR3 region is CASSLGQGRKQFF. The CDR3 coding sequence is TGTGCCAGCAGCCTTGGACAGGGGAGAAAGCAGTTCTTC.